The next 2 T cell receptor beta chains were all read from a single sample in a study of human thymus T cells. Profiled with immunoSEQ multiplex PCR; TCRdb holds only in-frame clones, not every one. The table lists some 57,000 clones, about 94% of them singletons. The material sequenced was blood. The source of these receptors is a boy in the first two years of life with a congenital heart defect but otherwise immunologically healthy.

The chain has TRBV28 and TRBJ2-7; D tentatively reads TRBD1 or TRBD2 (5 bases each). CDR1 and CDR2 (germline): MDHEN, SYDVKM. The ends were cut back, 3 bases at V and 3 bases at J, with 15 bases in the middle. The CDR3 totals 15 residues. The CDR3 nucleotides read TGTGCCAGCAGTTTTACCCCGAGGGGTGGCTACGAGCAGTACTTC. This translates into CASSFTPRGGYEQYF.

The chain has TRBV10-3 and TRBJ1-1; 8 bases are shared with TRBD1. This CDR3 contains 14 residues. V gave up 8 bases and J gave up 4 bases; unmatched junction bases: 9. Germline CDR1 ENHRY, CDR2 SYGVKD. The CDR3 DNA reads as TGTGCCATCGGGTCCAGGGGGCATTCCACTGAAGCTTTCTTT. It encodes CAIGSRGHSTEAFF.